This TCR beta chain was profiled in a study of shared clonotypes between healthy human individuals. At the level of the study: Per donor, CD8 memory used one plate, CD8 naive used two, CD4 memory used three and CD4 naive used three.

Points on this clone: Antigen: not known.

Study-level points and caveats: Memory subsets generally showed lower estimated richness than naive subsets.

The authors ran the assay at deep level. Several immunoSEQ plates held equal portions of the genomic DNA taken from each subset. Sequenced by immunoSEQ multiplex PCR; TCRdb stores in-frame clones only, minus some. In the table there are hundreds of thousands of clones, approximately 95% of which are singletons. Naive CD8 populations comprised CD45RO-negative cells positively selected for CCR7, excluding terminally differentiated effector memory CD45RA+ cells. Germline-derived CDR1 and CDR2 are LNHDA and SQIVND (reference sequence). The CDR3 extends over 14 amino acids. The V and J ends lost 3 bases and 4 bases respectively, with 13 bases between them.

This chain connects TRBV19 to TRBJ2-7; D remains ambiguous. This receptor was taken from a woman under 40 in good health. The sequenced sample was naive CD8+ T cells sorted from blood. CDR3 sequence: CASSIGLPPYEQYF. The DNA of the CDR3 is TGTGCCAGTAGTATTGGCCTGCCCCCGTACGAGCAGTACTTC.